The 24 T cell receptor beta chains below come from one sample, sequenced in a study of cytomegalovirus exposure and HLA in healthy donors (dated by TCRdb to between 2016 and 2019). Library creation used the immunoSEQ multiplex PCR assay. The immuneACCESS repertoire file appears here via TCRdb, limited to in-frame rearrangements. These files lack a portion of the clones; in checked studies, under half of the deficit traces to unresolved V genes, and the cause of the others is not known. The sample table records around 240,000 clones; nearly 90% of these occur just once. The ten biggest clones cover approximately 0.34% of the sample. What was sequenced was PBMCs. The receptors come from a young woman in good health and CMV-seronegative.

This chain uses TRBV23-1 with TRBJ2-1, with 7 bases fitting TRBD2. TRBV23-1 counts as an open reading frame of uncertain function. V shed 7 bases, J shed 14 bases, and the junction held 17 bases outside the gene matches. The CDR3 has 14 amino acids. The CDR3 reads CASKSGGTGHTEFF. The CDR3 DNA reads TGCGCCAGCAAATCGGGAGGAACCGGCCATACCGAGTTCTTC.

The chain uses TRBV4-3 and TRBJ2-7; the D gene is possibly TRBD2 (6 bases). V lost 3 bases and J lost 0, with 12 bases in between. Germline assignment: CDR1 LGHNA and CDR2 YSLEER. The CDR3 has 15 residues. The CDR3 region has the DNA TGCGCCAGCAGCCATGGTAGCGGAAGCTCCTACGAGCAGTACTTC. This translates into CASSHGSGSSYEQYF.

The rearrangement uses TRBV28 and TRBJ1-1; 7 bases are shared with TRBD1. The germline V gene encodes CDR1 MDHEN and CDR2 SYDVKM. V gave up 2 bases and J gave up 1 base; unmatched junction bases: 1. There are 14 residues in the CDR3. This CDR3 is CASSLRQGNTEAFF. The CDR3 DNA sequence: TGTGCCAGCAGTTTACGACAGGGGAACACTGAAGCTTTCTTT.

This CDR3 reads CASSTRSGNNSPLHF. As DNA, the CDR3 is TGTGCCAGCAGCACCCGGTCGGGTAATAATTCACCCCTCCACTTT. The gene calls are TRBV11-1 and TRBJ1-6, with D uncertain. CDR1 is SGHAT, CDR2 FQDESV, per germline (reference sequence). The CDR3 covers 15 residues. Trimming pared 5 bases from V and 5 bases from J, leaving 13 bases between.

The chain recombines TRBV11-2 with TRBJ2-5; D unresolved. V dropped 2 bases and J dropped 1 base, with 8 bases sitting between them. The germline V gene has CDR1 SGHAT and CDR2 FQNNGV. CDR3 length: 14 residues. The CDR3 nucleotides read TGTGCCAGCAGCTTACGTTCTTTCCAAGAGACCCAGTACTTC. Translating it yields CASSLRSFQETQYF.

The CDR3 spells CASSLEGLRETQYF. CDR3 sequence (DNA): TGTGCCAGCAGCTTGGAAGGACTGCGGGAGACCCAGTACTTC. The gene calls are TRBV5-6 and TRBJ2-5, with a weak D call TRBD2 (5 bases). The CDR3 sequence is 14 residues long. Trimming shortened V by 0 bases and J by 5 bases, and 11 bases separated the two germline ends. CDR1 is SGHDT and CDR2 is YYEEEE in the germline V gene.

The V and J genes are TRBV6-5 and TRBJ1-4; D possibly corresponds to TRBD1 (6 bases). Trimming took off 6 bases at V and 4 bases at J, with 15 bases between the two ends. Germline CDR1 MNHEY, CDR2 SVGAGI. The CDR3 consists of 15 residues. CDR3 sequence reads: CASRKGGRGNEKLFF. CDR3 nucleotides: TGTGCCAGCAGAAAAGGAGGCAGGGGTAATGAAAAACTGTTTTTT.

The table lists this clone with a few counts. This sequence joins TRBV7-2 and TRBJ1-4, with 9 bases lining up with TRBD1. Trimming cost V 5 bases and J 7 bases; bases outside gene matches: 2. The germline V gene encodes CDR1 SGHTA and CDR2 FQGNSA. The CDR3 is 13 amino acids. This chain's CDR3 is CASSVGQGEKLFF. The CDR3 bases are TGTGCCAGCAGCGTGGGACAGGGTGAAAAACTGTTTTTT.

This chain links TRBV6-5 with TRBJ1-1; no clear D. This CDR3 comprises 13 residues. V shed 5 bases and J shed 1 base, with 8 bases lying between them. CDR1 and CDR2 from the germline V gene are MNHEY and SVGAGI. The CDR3 protein is CASSRGRNTEAFF. The CDR3 bases are TGTGCCAGCAGTCGGGGTAGGAACACTGAAGCTTTCTTT.

The chain joins TRBV7-3 to TRBJ1-6; TRBD1 is a possible D gene (5 bases). Germline V gene lookup returns CDR1 SGHTA and CDR2 FQGTGA. The CDR3 has 15 amino acids. Trimming removed 2 bases at V and 8 bases at J, with 13 bases between. This chain's CDR3 is CASSLFSGWHSPLHF. In DNA form, the CDR3 reads TGTGCCAGCAGCTTATTTTCAGGGTGGCATTCACCCCTCCACTTT.

The chain combines TRBV5-1 with TRBJ1-6; D unresolved. Trimming pared 0 bases from V and 7 bases from J, leaving 11 bases between. The CDR3 has 15 residues. Germline V CDR1 and CDR2: SGHRS, YFSETQ. This chain's CDR3 is CASSLDGSTNSPLHF. CDR3 sequence (DNA): TGCGCCAGCAGCTTGGACGGGAGTACCAATTCACCCCTCCACTTT.

This clone was observed once. The CDR3 loop is CASSSGLPIADEQYV. CDR3 DNA: TGTGCCAGCAGTTCGGGACTACCTATAGCCGACGAGCAGTACGTC. The genes are TRBV27 and TRBJ2-7; TRBD2 matches 7 bases. V lost 4 bases to trimming and J lost 5 bases; unmatched junction nucleotides: 11. The V gene's germline CDR1 is MNHEY and CDR2 SMNVEV (reference sequence). This CDR3 is built from 15 residues.

The rearrangement joins TRBV28 to TRBJ1-2; TRBD1 matches 9 bases. J was trimmed by 4 bases and V by 6 bases; bases with no gene match: 9. CDR1 and CDR2 from the germline V gene are MDHEN and SYDVKM. This CDR3 spans 15 amino acids. This chain's CDR3 is CASRGDRVATYGYTF. The CDR3 coding sequence is TGTGCCAGCAGAGGGGACAGGGTTGCAACCTATGGCTACACCTTC.

This clone has just one count. This CDR3 reads CASSIHPQGGHEKLFF. The CDR3 nucleotides read TGTGCCAGCAGTATCCATCCGCAGGGGGGTCATGAAAAACTGTTTTTT. The rearrangement links TRBV27 to TRBJ1-4; 7 positions match TRBD1. The CDR3 totals 16 residues. Germline V gene sequence: CDR1 MNHEY, CDR2 SMNVEV (reference sequence). V lost 5 bases to trimming and J lost 6 bases; unmatched junction nucleotides: 12.

This chain uses TRBV9 with TRBJ2-3; perhaps TRBD1 as D (6 bases). Between the trimmed V and J ends, which lost 4 bases and 0 bases, there was a span of 15 bases. The germline CDR1 and CDR2 sequences are SGDLS and YYNGEE. The CDR3 extends over 16 amino acids. DNA of the CDR3: TGTGCCAGCAGCTCCCGACAGGACCCTAGCACAGATACGCAGTATTTT. Translated, it gives CASSSRQDPSTDTQYF.

The J gene is TRBJ2-3, the V gene TRBV4-3; the D gene is possibly TRBD2 (5 bases). The CDR3 sequence is 14 residues long. Germline lookup yields CDR1 LGHNA and CDR2 YSLEER. Trimming removed 1 base from V and 5 bases from J, with 10 bases in between. In DNA, the CDR3 is TGCGCCAGCAGCCAAGCCGTACTAGTAGATACGCAGTATTTT. It codes for CASSQAVLVDTQYF.

The chain is built from TRBV30 and TRBJ2-7; D remains ambiguous. The CDR3 totals 13 residues. Germline V gene lookup returns CDR1 GTSNPN and CDR2 SVGIG (reference sequence). Trimming pared 0 bases from V and 5 bases from J, leaving 11 bases between. The CDR3 spells CAWSVSFVNEQYF. CDR3 in DNA: TGTGCCTGGAGTGTAAGCTTTGTCAACGAGCAGTACTTC.

This sequence joins TRBV6-4 and TRBJ1-5; a weak D match, TRBD1 (6 bases). Trimming removed 6 bases from V and 4 bases from J, with 10 bases in between. This CDR3 contains 13 residues. The germline gives CDR1 MRHNA, CDR2 SNTAGT. CDR3 DNA sequence: TGTGCCAGCAGCCCCGGGACAAATCAGCCCCAGCATTTT. Translating it yields CASSPGTNQPQHF.

The chain recombines TRBV28 with TRBJ2-2; TRBD2 agrees at 9 bases. Losses at the gene ends were 3 bases for V and 2 bases for J; bases not matched to a gene: 7. Germline V gene data show CDR1 as MDHEN and CDR2 as SYDVKM. The CDR3 runs to 17 residues. This CDR3 is CASSFNIAGDNTGELFF. The CDR3 coding sequence is TGTGCCAGCAGTTTCAACATAGCGGGAGATAACACCGGGGAGCTGTTTTTT.

This clone occurred once. The V and J genes are TRBV2 and TRBJ2-6; 7 nucleotides line up with TRBD1. V was pared by 11 bases and J by 3 bases, with 10 bases of the junction left unmatched. CDR1 is SNHLY, CDR2 FYNNEI, per germline. The CDR3 runs to 15 residues. DNA of the CDR3: TGTGCCGGCCGACAGGGAATAGTTGGGGCCAACGTCCTGACTTTC. Translation: CAGRQGIVGANVLTF.

V and J are TRBV19 and TRBJ1-5, with D tentatively TRBD1 (6 bases). The germline V gene has CDR1 LNHDA and CDR2 SQIVND (reference sequence). V gave up 0 bases and J gave up 4 bases, with 10 bases separating them. This CDR3 is built from 15 residues. The chain's CDR3 is CASSIDDRLNQPQHF. The CDR3 DNA sequence: TGTGCCAGTAGTATAGATGACAGGCTAAATCAGCCCCAGCATTTT.

This clone was recorded once. V and J are TRBV4-1 and TRBJ2-1; 9 bases agree with TRBD2. Trimming cost V 4 bases and J 3 bases; bases outside gene matches: 10. This CDR3 is 17 amino acids long. The V gene's germline CDR1 is MGHRA and CDR2 YSYEKL. The CDR3 sequence is CASSPRQSGGHYNEQFF. The CDR3 DNA sequence: TGCGCCAGCAGCCCCCGCCAGAGCGGGGGGCACTACAATGAGCAGTTCTTC.

The chain carries TRBV28 and TRBJ1-4, with D unclear. Germline V gene data show CDR1 as MDHEN and CDR2 as SYDVKM. The CDR3 consists of 16 residues. Trimming pared 6 bases from V and 6 bases from J, leaving 20 bases between. CDR3 coding DNA: TGTGCCAGCAGCAACCCCCCATCAAATGGGCATGAAAAACTGTTTTTT. It specifies CASSNPPSNGHEKLFF.

CDR3 amino acids: CAISAGFANSPLHF. In DNA, the CDR3 is TGTGCCATCAGTGCAGGATTCGCCAATTCACCCCTCCACTTT. The chain is built from TRBV10-3 and TRBJ1-6; D not certain. Germline CDR1 ENHRY, CDR2 SYGVKD. The CDR3 sequence is 14 residues long. V lost 4 bases to trimming and J lost 7 bases, with 11 bases between them.